This T cell receptor beta chain was recorded in a study of blood T cell repertoires in COVID-19. Sequenced by immunoSEQ multiplex PCR; TCRdb stores in-frame clones only, minus some. The sample has fewer than 80,000 clones, about three quarters seen once. The TCR was taken from a human donor in a cohort sampled during active COVID-19. Sequencing was done on a sample of peripheral blood.

CDR3 loop: CASSLVGGQYNEQFF. In nucleotides, the CDR3 is TGTGCCAGCAGCTTGGTGGGGGGGCAGTACAATGAGCAGTTCTTC. The rearrangement joins TRBV5-4 to TRBJ2-1; D perhaps matches TRBD2 (7 bases). This CDR3 has 15 residues. V shed 0 bases and J shed 4 bases, with 11 bases lying between them. CDR1 is SGHNT, CDR2 YYREEE, per germline (reference sequence).